The present entry profiles one TCR beta chain with its context. No cognate antigen has been identified for it. The input lacks base qualities; no much larger clone sits a single base away. The entry originates in a study of vaccination effects on CD4 cells after COVID-19 (dated by TCRdb to the early 2020s). In the study overall: Each participant got two doses of an mRNA SARS-CoV-2 vaccine, either BNT162b2 or mRNA-1273. In both COVID-19 convalescent patients and infection-naive vaccine recipients, the study compared SARS-CoV-2 spike-specific CD4+ TCR repertoires from before mRNA vaccination with those from after it. Cultures from other donors in the study were sequenced using the Oncomine TCR Beta short-read assay on an Illumina iSeq 100. The full study included some 10 COVID-19 convalescent patients and several SARS-CoV-2-naive healthy vaccine recipients. What the work shows at the level of the full study, not this receptor alone: In healthy vaccine recipients, vaccine-induced clones were almost all SARS-CoV-2 mono-reactive, with only 1 of 255 being cross-reactive with common cold coronaviruses. Only a small number of convalescent patients were included, and no early post-infection timepoints were available, which limited the study. Marked clonal contraction was observed in both infection-induced and vaccine-induced clones at late post-vaccination timepoints, consistent with waning T cell responses.

To identify antigen-specific CD4+ T cell clonotypes by their expansion, the ViraFEST assay first stimulated PBMC with viral peptide pools and then applied TCR sequencing. After more than 9 days of culture, CD4+ T cells were isolated with the EasySep CD4+ T cell isolation kit. Healthy vaccine recipients had no prior SARS-CoV-2 infection, confirmed by negative nucleocapsid antibodies before and after vaccination. Some 2 million PBMC per well were cultured with approximately 10 ug/ml peptides in IMDM containing approximately 4.5% human AB serum, about 10 IU/ml IL-2 and gentamicin. On days 3 and 7, half of the culture medium was replaced with fresh IL-2-containing medium. Unless otherwise noted, each peptide stimulation condition was cultured in triplicate wells. PBMC were separated from whole blood using Ficoll-Paque Plus gradient centrifugation and were then either cryopreserved at -140C or used fresh. Overlapping peptide pools spanned the spike proteins of SARS-CoV-2 and the common cold coronaviruses HCoV-NL63, HCoV-OC43 and HCoV-229E. Genomic DNA was extracted from cultured CD4+ T cells with the QIAamp micro DNA kit.

Library prep was done by the immunoSEQ multiplex PCR assay. DNA from the cultured and isolated CD4+ T cells underwent TCR beta CDR3 sequencing. Per the authors' processing: Non-productive TCR sequences were removed and reads were trimmed to the CDR3 region, keeping CDR3s of at least 7 amino acids. The MANAFEST web app was used to pick out antigen-specific clonotypes by comparing their expansion in peptide wells with that in reference cultures. Positive clones required FDR<0.05 expansion versus reference and all other wells, odds ratio above 5, and frequency above 0.1% in two replicate wells. Cross-reactive clonotypes were defined as significantly expanded in SARS-CoV-2 spike wells and in at least one common cold coronavirus spike condition. Levenshtein distance calculated with the stringdist R package was used to assess CDR3 similarity, and unrooted trees were constructed with ape in R 3.6.1. The table was pulled from immuneACCESS by TCRdb, which kept in-frame rearrangements only. Such tables lose some clones; where checked, under half of the loss comes from unresolved V genes, and the rest has no known cause. That table gives V, J and clone size, and the DNA gave D and trimming. The sample contains about 48,000 clones, 60% to 80% of them found a single time. The ten largest make up approximately 6% of the sample.

V is cut by 0 bases and J by 4 bases, and the space between the germline ends is 9 bases. Per the germline V gene, SGHRS is the CDR1 and YFSETQ is the CDR2. The CDR3 measures 14 amino acids from cysteine to phenylalanine. The DNA shown is the 42-base CDR3, in frame from base 1. The origin of this receptor is a human donor who received a COVID-19 vaccine. The chain uses TRBV5-1 and TRBJ2-3; possibly the D gene is TRBD2, per 5 matching bases. The sample here was CD4+ T cells from PBMCs cultured with HCoV-OC43 spike peptides, taken before COVID-19 vaccination. The sample's cell subset or site label is to be understood as: HCoV-OC43 spike overlapping peptide pool stimulation. The CDR3 is CASSLEAGADTQYF. The DNA sequence is TGCGCCAGCAGCTTGGAGGCGGGTGCAGATACGCAGTATTTT.